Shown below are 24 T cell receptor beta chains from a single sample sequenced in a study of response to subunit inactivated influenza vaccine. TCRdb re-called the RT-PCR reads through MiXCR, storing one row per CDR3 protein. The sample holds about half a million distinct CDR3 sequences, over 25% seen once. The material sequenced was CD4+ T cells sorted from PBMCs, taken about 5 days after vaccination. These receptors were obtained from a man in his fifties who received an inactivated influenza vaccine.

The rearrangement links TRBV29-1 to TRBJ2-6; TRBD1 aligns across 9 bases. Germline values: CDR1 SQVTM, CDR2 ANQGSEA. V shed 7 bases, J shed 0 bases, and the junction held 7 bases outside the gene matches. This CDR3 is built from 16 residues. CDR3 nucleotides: TGCAGCGGGGGGGACAGGGCCCCCTCTGGGGCCAACGTCCTGACTTTC. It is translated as CSGGDRAPSGANVLTF.

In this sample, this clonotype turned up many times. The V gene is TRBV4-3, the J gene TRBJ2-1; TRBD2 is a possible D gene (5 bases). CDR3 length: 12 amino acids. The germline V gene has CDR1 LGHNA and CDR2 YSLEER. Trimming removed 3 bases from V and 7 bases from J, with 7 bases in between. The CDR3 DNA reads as TGCGCCAGCAGCCAGAGGGATAATGAGCAGTTCTTC. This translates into CASSQRDNEQFF.

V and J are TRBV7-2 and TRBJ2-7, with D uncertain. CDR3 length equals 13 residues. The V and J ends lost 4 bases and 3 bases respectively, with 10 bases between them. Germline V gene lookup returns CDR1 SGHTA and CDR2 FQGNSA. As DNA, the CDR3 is TGTGCCAGCAGCTCCCCGCTGTACTACGAGCAGTACTTC. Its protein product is CASSSPLYYEQYF.

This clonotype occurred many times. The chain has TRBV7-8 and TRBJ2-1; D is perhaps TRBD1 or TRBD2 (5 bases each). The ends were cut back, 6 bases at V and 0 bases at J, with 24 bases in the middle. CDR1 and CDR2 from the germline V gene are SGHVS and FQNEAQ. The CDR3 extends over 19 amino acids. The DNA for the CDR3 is TGTGCCAGCAGGATCTCGGCCCTTCGGGGACCTAGCTCCTACAATGAGCAGTTCTTC. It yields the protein CASRISALRGPSSYNEQFF.

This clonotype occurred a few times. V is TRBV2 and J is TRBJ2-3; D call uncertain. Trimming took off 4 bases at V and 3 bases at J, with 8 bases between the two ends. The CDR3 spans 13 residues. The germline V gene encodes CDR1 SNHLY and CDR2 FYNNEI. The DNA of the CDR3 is TGTGCCAGCAGTGGGCCTGCAACAGATACGCAGTATTTT. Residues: CASSGPATDTQYF.

The CDR3 spells CASQTVATGELFF. The CDR3 region has the DNA TGTGCCAGCCAAACAGTAGCCACCGGGGAGCTGTTTTTT. The rearrangement joins TRBV3-1 to TRBJ2-2; D not certain. Trimming removed 8 bases at V and 4 bases at J, with 11 bases between. Germline V lookup: CDR1 LGHDT, CDR2 YNNKEL (reference sequence). The CDR3 covers 13 residues. The variable domain in full, with the rest retrieved from reference TRBV3-1 and TRBJ2-2, is DTAVSQTPKYLVTQMGNDKSIKCEQNLGHDTMYWYKQDSKKFLKIMFSYNNKELIINETVPNRFSPKSPDKAHLNLHINSLELGDSAVYFCASQTVATGELFFGEGSRLTVL.

In nucleotides, the CDR3 is TGTGCCAGCAGTGAATCCGGTGTCTATGGCTACACCTTC. Translating gives CASSESGVYGYTF. The J gene is TRBJ1-2, the V gene TRBV25-1; D is ambiguous. In germline, CDR1 is MGHDK, CDR2 SYGVNS. The CDR3 length is 13 residues. The V and J ends lost 1 base and 4 bases respectively, with 7 bases between them.

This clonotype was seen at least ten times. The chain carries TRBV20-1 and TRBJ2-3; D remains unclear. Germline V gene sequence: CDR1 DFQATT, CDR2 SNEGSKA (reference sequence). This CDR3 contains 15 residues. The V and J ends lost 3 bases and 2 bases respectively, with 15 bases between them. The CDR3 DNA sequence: TGCAGTGCTAGGAAGGCAGGAATGAACACAGATACGCAGTATTTT. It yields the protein CSARKAGMNTDTQYF.

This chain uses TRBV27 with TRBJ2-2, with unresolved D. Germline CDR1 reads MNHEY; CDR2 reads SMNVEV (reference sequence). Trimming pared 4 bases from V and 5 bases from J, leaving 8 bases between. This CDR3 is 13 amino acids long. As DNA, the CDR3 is TGTGCCAGCAGTTCGGTTTGGACCGGGGAGCTGTTTTTT. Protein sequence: CASSSVWTGELFF.

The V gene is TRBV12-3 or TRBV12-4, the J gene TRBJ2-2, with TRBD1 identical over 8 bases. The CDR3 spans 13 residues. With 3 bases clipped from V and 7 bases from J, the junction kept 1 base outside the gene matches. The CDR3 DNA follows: TGTGCCAGCAGTTTCGGACAGGGCGGGGAGCTGTTTTTT. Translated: CASSFGQGGELFF.

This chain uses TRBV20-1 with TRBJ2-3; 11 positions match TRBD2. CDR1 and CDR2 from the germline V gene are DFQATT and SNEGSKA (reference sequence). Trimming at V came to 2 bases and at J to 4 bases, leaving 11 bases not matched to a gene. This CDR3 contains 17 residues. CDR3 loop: CSARPRTSGSLPDTQYF. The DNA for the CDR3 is TGCAGTGCTAGACCTCGAACTAGCGGGAGCTTGCCAGATACGCAGTATTTT.

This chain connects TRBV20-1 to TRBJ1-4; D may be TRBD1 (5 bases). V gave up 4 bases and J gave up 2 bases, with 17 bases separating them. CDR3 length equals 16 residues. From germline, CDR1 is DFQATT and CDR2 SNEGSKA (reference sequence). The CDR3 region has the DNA TGCAGTGCTACAGCTACCGGGACGGAGACTAATGAAAAACTGTTTTTT. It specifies CSATATGTETNEKLFF.

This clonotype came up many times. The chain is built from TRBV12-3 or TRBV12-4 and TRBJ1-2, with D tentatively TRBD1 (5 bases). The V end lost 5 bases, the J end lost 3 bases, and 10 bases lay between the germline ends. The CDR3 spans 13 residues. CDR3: CASSTDSYYGYTF. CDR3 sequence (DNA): TGTGCCAGCAGTACAGACAGTTACTATGGCTACACCTTC.

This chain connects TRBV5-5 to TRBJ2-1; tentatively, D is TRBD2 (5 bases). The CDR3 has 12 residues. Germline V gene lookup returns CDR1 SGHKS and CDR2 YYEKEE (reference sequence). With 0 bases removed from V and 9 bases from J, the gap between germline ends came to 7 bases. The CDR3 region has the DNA TGTGCCAGCAGCTTGGACGGGGTTGAGCAGTTCTTC. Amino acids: CASSLDGVEQFF.

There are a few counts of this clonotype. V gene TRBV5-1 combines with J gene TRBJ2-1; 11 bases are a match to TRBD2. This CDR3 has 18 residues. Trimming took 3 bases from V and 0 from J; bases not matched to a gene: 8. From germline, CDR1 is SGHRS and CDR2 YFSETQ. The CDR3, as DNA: TGCGCCAGCAGCTCGAGACTAGCGGGATTGAGCTCCTACAATGAGCAGTTCTTC. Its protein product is CASSSRLAGLSSYNEQFF.

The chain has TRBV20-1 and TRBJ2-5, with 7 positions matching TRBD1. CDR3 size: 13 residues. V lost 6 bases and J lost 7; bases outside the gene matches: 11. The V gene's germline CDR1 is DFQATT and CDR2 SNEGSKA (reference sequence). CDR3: CSARAVGGGTQYF. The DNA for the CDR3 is TGCAGTGCCAGGGCTGTAGGGGGCGGGACCCAGTACTTC.

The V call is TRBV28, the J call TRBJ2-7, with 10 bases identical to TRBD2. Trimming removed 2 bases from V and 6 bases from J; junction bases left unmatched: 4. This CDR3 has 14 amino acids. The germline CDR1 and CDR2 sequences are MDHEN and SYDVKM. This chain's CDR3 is CASSLTAGGAEQYF. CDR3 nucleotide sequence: TGTGCCAGCAGTTTAACAGCGGGAGGGGCCGAGCAGTACTTC.

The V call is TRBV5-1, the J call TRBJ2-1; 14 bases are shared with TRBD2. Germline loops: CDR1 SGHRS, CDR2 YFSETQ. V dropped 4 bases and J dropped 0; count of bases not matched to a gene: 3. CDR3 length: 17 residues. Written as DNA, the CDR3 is TGCGCCAGCAGCCGGACTAGCGGGGGGTTCTCCTACAATGAGCAGTTCTTC. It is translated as CASSRTSGGFSYNEQFF.

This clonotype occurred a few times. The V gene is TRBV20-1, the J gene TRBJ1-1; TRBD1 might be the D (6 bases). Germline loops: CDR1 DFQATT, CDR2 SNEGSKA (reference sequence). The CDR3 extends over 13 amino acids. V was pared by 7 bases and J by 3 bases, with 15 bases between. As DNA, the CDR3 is TGCAGTGTCTCACAGGGTTGGGACACTGAAGCTTTCTTT. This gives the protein CSVSQGWDTEAFF.

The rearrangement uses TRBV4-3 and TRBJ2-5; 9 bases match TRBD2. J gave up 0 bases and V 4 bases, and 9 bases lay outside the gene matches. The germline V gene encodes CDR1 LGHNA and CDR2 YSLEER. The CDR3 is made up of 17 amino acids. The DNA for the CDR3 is TGCGCCAGCAGCCGAGATAGCGGGGGCCAGTACCAAGAGACCCAGTACTTC. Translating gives CASSRDSGGQYQETQYF.

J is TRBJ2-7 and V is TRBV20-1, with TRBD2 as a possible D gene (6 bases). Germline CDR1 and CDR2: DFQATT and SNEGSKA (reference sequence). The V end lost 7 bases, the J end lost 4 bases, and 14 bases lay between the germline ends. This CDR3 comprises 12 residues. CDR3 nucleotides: TGCAGTGTGCGGGGAGACGGGTACGAGCAGTACTTC. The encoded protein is CSVRGDGYEQYF.

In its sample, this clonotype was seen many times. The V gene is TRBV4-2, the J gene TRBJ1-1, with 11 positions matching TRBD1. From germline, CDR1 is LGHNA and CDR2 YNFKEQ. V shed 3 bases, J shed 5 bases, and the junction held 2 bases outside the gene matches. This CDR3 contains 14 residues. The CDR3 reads CASSQGQGVTEAFF. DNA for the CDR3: TGTGCCAGCAGCCAGGGACAGGGGGTGACTGAAGCTTTCTTT.

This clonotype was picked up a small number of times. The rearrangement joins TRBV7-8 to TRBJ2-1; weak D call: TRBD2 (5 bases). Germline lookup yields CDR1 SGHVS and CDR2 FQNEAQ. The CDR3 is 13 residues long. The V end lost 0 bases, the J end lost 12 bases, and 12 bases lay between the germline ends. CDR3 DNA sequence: TGTGCCAGCAGCTTAGCGGGAGCCGGAAGGCAGTTCTTC. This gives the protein CASSLAGAGRQFF.

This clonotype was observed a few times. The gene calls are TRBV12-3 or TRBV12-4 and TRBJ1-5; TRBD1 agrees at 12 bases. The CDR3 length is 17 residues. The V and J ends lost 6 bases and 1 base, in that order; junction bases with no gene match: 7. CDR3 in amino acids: CASSPGTGGGSNQPQHF. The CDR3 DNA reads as TGTGCCAGCAGCCCCGGGACAGGGGGCGGGAGCAATCAGCCCCAGCATTTT.